The TCR beta chain under discussion was sequenced for a study of T cells after yellow fever vaccination. Study results and caveats: Boosting was followed by the reappearance of most primary-vaccination clones (around 95% CD4, about 88% CD8). High-abundance clonotypes from the bulk population could contaminate FACS-sorted repertoires. Among all clonotypes, a small share was observed in both CD4 and CD8 compartments.

This CDR3 region has 16 residues. From germline, CDR1 is LGHNA and CDR2 YSLEER. V trimming: 0 bases; J trimming: 7 bases; junction bases outside the gene matches: 7. In its sample, this clonotype was seen many times. The antigen is unknown. By 5'RACE template switching, TCR cDNA was produced, with a universal primer site and UMIs added in the process. TCRdb reprocessed the 5' RACE reads with MiXCR, giving one entry per CDR3 protein. The sample lists about 220,000 distinct CDR3 sequences, 3% to 3.5% occurring once. The chain couples TRBV4-3 to TRBJ2-3; 10 positions agree with TRBD2. The sequencing used CD4+ T cells sorted from PBMCs, collected 10 days after the yellow fever booster vaccination. The TCR comes from a man between 18 and 35 years old who received the YFV17D yellow fever vaccine. The chain's CDR3 is CASSQDWSSGGNTQYF. The CDR3 region has the DNA TGCGCCAGCAGCCAAGATTGGTCTAGCGGGGGAAATACGCAGTATTTT.